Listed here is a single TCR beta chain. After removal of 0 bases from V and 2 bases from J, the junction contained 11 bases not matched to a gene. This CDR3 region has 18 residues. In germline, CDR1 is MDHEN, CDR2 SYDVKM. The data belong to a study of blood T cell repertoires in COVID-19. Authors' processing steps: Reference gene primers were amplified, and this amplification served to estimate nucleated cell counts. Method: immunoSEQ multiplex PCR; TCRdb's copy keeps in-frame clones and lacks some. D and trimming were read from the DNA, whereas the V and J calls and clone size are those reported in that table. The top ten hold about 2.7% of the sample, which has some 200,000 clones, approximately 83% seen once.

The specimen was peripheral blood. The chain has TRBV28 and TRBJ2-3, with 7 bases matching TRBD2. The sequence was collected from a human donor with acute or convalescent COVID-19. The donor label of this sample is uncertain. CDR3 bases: TGTGCCAGCAGTTTATGGGGAGGGGCGCGGGGTGTCACAGATACGCAGTATTTT. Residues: CASSLWGGARGVTDTQYF.